This T cell receptor beta chain derives from a study of identical twins. A universal primer site came from template switching; cDNA carried unique molecular identifiers. One entry per CDR3 protein results from TCRdb running MiXCR on the 5' RACE reads. The data hold 640,000 or so distinct CDR3 sequences, with roughly 6.2% observed a single time. This clonotype was recorded many times. Its antigen is unidentified. Study results and limitations: A partial confounding effect on zero-insertion analyses could come from invariant MAIT and iNKT cells. Insertions ran lower in abundant cord blood beta clonotypes, though not in memory repertoires. Out-of-frame alpha sequences common to twins exhibited an excess of low generation probability.

In germline, CDR1 is LGHNA, CDR2 YSLEER. This CDR3 comprises 16 residues. The V gene lost 2 bases and the J gene lost 5 bases, with 19 bases spanning the gap. The material sequenced was naive T cells sorted from blood. The gene calls are TRBV4-3 and TRBJ2-7; D is possibly TRBD1 or TRBD2 (5 bases each). This TCR came from a man aged 18 to 29 in good health. This chain's CDR3 is CASSQTSLYQGDEQYF. The CDR3 nucleotides read TGCGCCAGCAGCCAAACCAGCCTTTACCAGGGAGACGAGCAGTACTTC.